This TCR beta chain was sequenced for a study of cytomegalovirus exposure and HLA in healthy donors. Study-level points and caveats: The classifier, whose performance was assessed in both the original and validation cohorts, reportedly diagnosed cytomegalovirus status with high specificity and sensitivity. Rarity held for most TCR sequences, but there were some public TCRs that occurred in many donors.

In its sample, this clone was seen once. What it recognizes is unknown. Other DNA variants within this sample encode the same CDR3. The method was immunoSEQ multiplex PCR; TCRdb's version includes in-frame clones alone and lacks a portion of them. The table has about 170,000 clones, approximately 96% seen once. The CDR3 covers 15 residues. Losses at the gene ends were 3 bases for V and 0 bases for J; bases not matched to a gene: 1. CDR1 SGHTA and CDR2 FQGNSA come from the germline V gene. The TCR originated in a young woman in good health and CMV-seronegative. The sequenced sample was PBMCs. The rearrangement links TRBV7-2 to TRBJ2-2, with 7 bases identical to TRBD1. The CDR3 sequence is CASSLGTANTGELFF. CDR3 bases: TGTGCCAGCAGCTTGGGGACAGCGAACACCGGGGAGCTGTTTTTT.